This T cell receptor beta chain was sequenced during a study of blood T cell repertoires in COVID-19. Repertoires were generated with immunoSEQ multiplex PCR, while TCRdb's copy carries only in-frame clones and drops some. The repertoire has 75,000 to 90,000 clones, around four fifths of them found once; the top ten carry 9.5% to 12%. This CDR3 region has 11 residues. Per the germline V gene, CDR1 is LNHDA and CDR2 is SQIVND (reference sequence). The germline V and J ends were trimmed by 5 bases and 13 bases, with 11 bases remaining between them. V gene TRBV19 combines with J gene TRBJ1-4, with D unclear. This receptor was taken from a human donor in a cohort sampled during active COVID-19. Sequenced: peripheral blood. The CDR3 DNA reads as TGTGCCAGTAGTCAGGCGGGTAGACTGTTTTTT. Its translation is CASSQAGRLFF.